This T cell receptor (beta chain) was sequenced for a study of blood T cell repertoires in COVID-19. Clones were read by immunoSEQ multiplex PCR, and TCRdb kept only the in-frame ones, dropping some. The sample comprises about 100,000 clones, 88% of which are singletons, and around 6% rests with the top ten. The germline V gene encodes CDR1 SGDLS and CDR2 YYNGEE. V trimming: 2 bases; J trimming: 7 bases; junction bases outside the gene matches: 8. The CDR3 spans 15 residues. The chain couples TRBV9 to TRBJ2-1, with TRBD2 matching over 8 bases. The origin of this receptor is a woman aged 55-70 years with acute or convalescent COVID-19. Sequenced input: peripheral blood. CDR3 in DNA: TGTGCCAGCAGCGTTGACCCGGGAGGGGGTAATGAGCAGTTCTTC. Protein product: CASSVDPGGGNEQFF.